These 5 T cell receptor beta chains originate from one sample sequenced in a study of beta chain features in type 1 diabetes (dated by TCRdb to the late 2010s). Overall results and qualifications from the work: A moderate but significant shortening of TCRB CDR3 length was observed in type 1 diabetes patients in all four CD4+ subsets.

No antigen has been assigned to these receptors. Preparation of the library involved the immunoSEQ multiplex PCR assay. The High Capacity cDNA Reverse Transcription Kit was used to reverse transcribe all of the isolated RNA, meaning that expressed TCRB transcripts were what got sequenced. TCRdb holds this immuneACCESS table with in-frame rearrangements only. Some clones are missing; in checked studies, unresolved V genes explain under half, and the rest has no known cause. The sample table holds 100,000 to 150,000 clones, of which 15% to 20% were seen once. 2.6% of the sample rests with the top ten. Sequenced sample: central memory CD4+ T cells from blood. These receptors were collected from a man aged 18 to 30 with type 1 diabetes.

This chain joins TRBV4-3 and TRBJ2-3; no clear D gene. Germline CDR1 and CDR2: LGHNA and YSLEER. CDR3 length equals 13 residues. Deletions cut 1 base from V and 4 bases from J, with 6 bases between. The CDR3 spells CASSQATADTQYF. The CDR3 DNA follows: TGCGCCAGCAGCCAAGCCACCGCAGATACGCAGTATTTT.

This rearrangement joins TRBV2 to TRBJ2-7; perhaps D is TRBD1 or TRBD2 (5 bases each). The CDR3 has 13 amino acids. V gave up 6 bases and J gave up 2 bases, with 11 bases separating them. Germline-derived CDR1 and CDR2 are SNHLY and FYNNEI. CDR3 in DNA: TGTGCCAGCAGGTGGGACCAAACCTACGAGCAGTACTTC. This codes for CASRWDQTYEQYF.

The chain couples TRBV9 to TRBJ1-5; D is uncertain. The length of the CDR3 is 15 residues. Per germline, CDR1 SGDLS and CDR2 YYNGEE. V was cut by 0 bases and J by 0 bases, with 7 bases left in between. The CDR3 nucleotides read TGTGCCAGCAGCGTAGGAACTTATAGCAATCAGCCCCAGCATTTT. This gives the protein CASSVGTYSNQPQHF.

CDR3 sequence reads: CAWSVGNQPQHF. The CDR3, as DNA: TGTGCCTGGAGTGTGGGGAATCAGCCCCAGCATTTT. This rearrangement joins TRBV30 to TRBJ1-5; D is undetermined. The CDR3 has 12 amino acids. Germline V lookup: CDR1 GTSNPN, CDR2 SVGIG (reference sequence). The V gene lost 0 bases and the J gene lost 4 bases, with 4 bases spanning the gap.

In DNA form, the CDR3 reads TGTGCCAGCTCACCACGGGCAGGCACAGATACGCAGTATTTT. This codes for CASSPRAGTDTQYF. This chain connects TRBV18 to TRBJ2-3; no clear D gene. The V gene's germline CDR1 is KGHSH and CDR2 LQKENI. The CDR3 length is 14 residues. Trimming left V 1 base short and J 1 base short, with 6 bases between.